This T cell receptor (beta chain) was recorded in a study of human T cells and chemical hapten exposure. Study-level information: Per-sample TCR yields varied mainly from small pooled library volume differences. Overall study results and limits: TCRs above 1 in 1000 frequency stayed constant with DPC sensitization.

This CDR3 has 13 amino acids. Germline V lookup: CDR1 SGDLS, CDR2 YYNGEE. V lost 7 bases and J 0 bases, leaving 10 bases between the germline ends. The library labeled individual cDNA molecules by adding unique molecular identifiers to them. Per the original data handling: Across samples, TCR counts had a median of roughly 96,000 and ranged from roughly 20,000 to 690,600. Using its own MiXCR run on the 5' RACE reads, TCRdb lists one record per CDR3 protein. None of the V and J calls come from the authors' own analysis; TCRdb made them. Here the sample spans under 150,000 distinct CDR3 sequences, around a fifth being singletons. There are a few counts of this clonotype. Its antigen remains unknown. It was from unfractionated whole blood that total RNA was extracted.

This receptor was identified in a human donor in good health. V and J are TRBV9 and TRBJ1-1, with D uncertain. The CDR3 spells CASSYRLNTEAFF. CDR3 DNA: TGTGCCAGCTCCTACCGGCTGAACACTGAAGCTTTCTTT.